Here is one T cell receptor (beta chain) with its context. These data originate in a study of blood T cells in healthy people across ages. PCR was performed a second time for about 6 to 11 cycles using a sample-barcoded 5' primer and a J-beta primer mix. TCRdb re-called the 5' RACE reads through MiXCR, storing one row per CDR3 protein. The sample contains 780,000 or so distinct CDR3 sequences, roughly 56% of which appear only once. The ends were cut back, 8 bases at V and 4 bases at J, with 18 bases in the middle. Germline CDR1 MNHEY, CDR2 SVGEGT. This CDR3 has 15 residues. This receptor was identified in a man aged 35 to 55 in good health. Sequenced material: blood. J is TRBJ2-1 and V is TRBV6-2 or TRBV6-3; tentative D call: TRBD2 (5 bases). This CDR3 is CASSGEPPGYNEQFF. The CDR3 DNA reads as TGTGCCAGCTCCGGGGAGCCCCCGGGGTACAATGAGCAGTTCTTC.